Listed here are 32 T cell receptor beta chains from one sample, sequenced in a study of blood T cell repertoires in COVID-19. The repertoire was sequenced with immunoSEQ multiplex PCR; TCRdb's copy has only in-frame clones and lacks some. The sample has about 220,000 clones, approximately 82% seen once. Sequencing was carried out using peripheral blood. The receptors derive from a man aged 50 to 60 with active or convalescent COVID-19.

The rearrangement uses TRBV24-1 and TRBJ2-3; no definite D call. Germline V gives CDR1 KGHDR, CDR2 SFDVKD. V lost 3 bases and J 1 base, leaving 10 bases between the germline ends. The CDR3 loop spans 15 amino acids. CDR3 in amino acids: CATSDARKGTDTQYF. The CDR3, as DNA: TGTGCCACCAGTGATGCTAGGAAGGGCACAGATACGCAGTATTTT.

This chain uses TRBV7-8 with TRBJ1-3, with D perhaps matching TRBD1 (6 bases). The germline V and J ends were trimmed by 5 bases and 0 bases, with 17 bases remaining between them. CDR3 size: 17 residues. Germline loops: CDR1 SGHVS, CDR2 FQNEAQ. CDR3 DNA sequence: TGTGCCAGCAGCACCCGGGACACCCAGGGCTCTGGAAACACCATATATTTT. It is translated as CASSTRDTQGSGNTIYF. The variable domain in full, completed from reference TRBV7-8 and TRBJ1-3, reads GAGVSQSPRYKVAKRGQDVALRCDPISGHVSLFWYQQALGQGPEFLTYFQNEAQLDKSGLPSDRFFAERPEGSVSTLKIQRTQQEDSAVYLCASSTRDTQGSGNTIYFGEGSWLTVV.

The chain is built from TRBV19 and TRBJ2-2, with a tentative D call TRBD1 (6 bases). The CDR3 totals 12 residues. Germline V CDR1 and CDR2: LNHDA, SQIVND (reference sequence). Trimming shortened V by 5 bases and J by 13 bases, and 14 bases separated the two germline ends. CDR3: CASSSMTGGLFF. The CDR3 DNA reads TGTGCCAGTAGTTCCATGACAGGCGGGCTGTTTTTT.

This clone was detected only once. The chain couples TRBV2 to TRBJ2-2, with 9 bases matching TRBD2. The trim removed 7 bases at V and 5 bases at J, leaving 11 bases unmatched. The CDR3 covers 16 residues. Per the germline V gene, CDR1 is SNHLY and CDR2 is FYNNEI. CDR3 amino acids: CASKLREGAETGELFF. The CDR3 DNA reads TGTGCCAGCAAGTTGCGGGAGGGGGCAGAGACCGGGGAGCTGTTTTTT.

This clone was detected only once. The V call is TRBV6-2 or TRBV6-3, the J call TRBJ1-1, with D maybe TRBD1 (5 bases). CDR1 MNHEY and CDR2 SVGEGT come from the germline V gene. This CDR3 comprises 14 residues. V shed 4 bases and J shed 5 bases, with 14 bases lying between them. Here the CDR3 reads CASSSQGSQTEAFF. CDR3 nucleotides: TGTGCCAGCAGTTCCCAGGGCTCGCAAACTGAAGCTTTCTTT.

The J gene is TRBJ1-4, the V gene TRBV5-1; D may be TRBD1 (5 bases). Per the germline V gene, CDR1 is SGHRS and CDR2 is YFSETQ. CDR3 length: 15 amino acids. Trimming stripped 1 base from V and 6 bases from J, with 13 bases between. CDR3 bases: TGCGCCAGCAGCTTGCGGGCAGGGAGGGATGAAAAACTGTTTTTT. It specifies CASSLRAGRDEKLFF.

V usage is TRBV12-5 and J usage is TRBJ2-5; the D gene is possibly TRBD1 (5 bases). With 0 bases removed from V and 5 bases from J, the gap between germline ends came to 13 bases. Germline V CDR1 and CDR2: LGHNT, FRNRAP. CDR3 size: 15 residues. The CDR3, as DNA: TGTGCTAGTGGTTTGGTACGGGCAGGGATGGAGACCCAGTACTTC. Protein sequence: CASGLVRAGMETQYF.

This chain uses TRBV4-3 with TRBJ1-1; D is ambiguous. Germline V gene sequence: CDR1 LGHNA, CDR2 YSLEER. V was shortened by 0 bases and J by 0 bases, with 8 bases between the two germline ends. This CDR3 region has 15 residues. DNA of the CDR3: TGCGCCAGCAGCCAAGATCTTAGTATGAACACTGAAGCTTTCTTT. It is translated as CASSQDLSMNTEAFF.

The chain combines TRBV7-9 with TRBJ2-7, with 8 positions matching TRBD1. Germline lookup yields CDR1 SEHNR and CDR2 FQNEAQ (reference sequence). CDR3 length: 14 amino acids. Trimming removed 5 bases from V and 7 bases from J; junction bases left unmatched: 10. As DNA, the CDR3 is TGTGCCAGCAGCAGAAACCAGGGGGCAGGAGAGCAGTACTTC. Its protein product is CASSRNQGAGEQYF.

This clone was seen a few times. The chain couples TRBV7-2 to TRBJ2-3; weak D call: TRBD1 (5 bases). Germline V gene sequence: CDR1 SGHTA, CDR2 FQGNSA. The CDR3 runs to 14 residues. The V end lost 5 bases, the J end lost 1 base, and 10 bases lay between the germline ends. The CDR3 region is CASSRNRRTDTQYF. Here the CDR3 DNA reads TGTGCCAGCAGCCGCAACAGGCGCACAGATACGCAGTATTTT.

V usage is TRBV28 and J usage is TRBJ1-2; D unclear. V lost 6 bases and J 8 bases, leaving 13 bases between the germline ends. This CDR3 comprises 12 residues. Per the germline V gene, CDR1 is MDHEN and CDR2 is SYDVKM. Here the CDR3 DNA reads TGTGCCAGCAGCCCCACCGGGTTCGGCTACACCTTC. Protein: CASSPTGFGYTF.

The chain couples TRBV4-3 to TRBJ2-3; 9 bases fit TRBD2. J was trimmed by 0 bases and V by 4 bases; bases with no gene match: 14. The germline V gene encodes CDR1 LGHNA and CDR2 YSLEER. The CDR3 spans 19 residues. The CDR3 spells CASSPGGLAGTTSTDTQYF. CDR3 in DNA: TGCGCCAGCAGCCCCGGGGGCCTAGCGGGGACGACTAGCACAGATACGCAGTATTTT.

This clone was seen more than once but under ten times. The J gene is TRBJ2-2, the V gene TRBV5-8; 8 nucleotides line up with TRBD1. The CDR3 totals 17 residues. Germline CDR1 and CDR2: SGHTS and YDEGEE. Trimming cost V 4 bases and J 4 bases; bases outside gene matches: 12. The CDR3: CASSTTPGGFGTGELFF. Here the CDR3 DNA reads TGTGCCAGCAGCACCACCCCAGGGGGCTTTGGCACCGGGGAGCTGTTTTTT. The full variable domain, its missing parts supplied by reference TRBV5-8 and TRBJ2-2, is EAGVTQSPTHLIKTRGQQATLRCSPISGHTSVYWYQQALGLGLQFLLWYDEGEERNRGNFPPRFSGRQFPNYSSELNVNALELEDSALYLCASSTTPGGFGTGELFFGEGSRLTVL.

This chain connects TRBV28 to TRBJ2-2, with D maybe TRBD1 (6 bases). Trimming shortened V by 3 bases and J by 3 bases, and 8 bases separated the two germline ends. This CDR3 has 14 amino acids. Germline-derived CDR1 and CDR2 are MDHEN and SYDVKM. The CDR3 bases are TGTGCCAGCAGTTTCCAGGGGTACACCGGGGAGCTGTTTTTT. Protein sequence: CASSFQGYTGELFF. The full variable domain, its missing parts supplied by reference TRBV28 and TRBJ2-2, is DVKVTQSSRYLVKRTGEKVFLECVQDMDHENMFWYRQDPGLGLRLIYFSYDVKMKEKGDIPEGYSVSREKKERFSLILESASTNQTSMYLCASSFQGYTGELFFGEGSRLTVL.

As DNA, the CDR3 is TGTGCCAGCAGCTTATACGGGGCTGGAAACACCATATATTTT. Translating gives CASSLYGAGNTIYF. V gene TRBV7-9 combines with J gene TRBJ1-3; D unclear. The CDR3 length is 14 residues. Germline CDR1 and CDR2: SEHNR and FQNEAQ (reference sequence). V lost 2 bases and J lost 2, with 7 bases in between.

This clone was seen a handful of times. The chain is built from TRBV9 and TRBJ1-1, with D tentatively TRBD1 (5 bases). The germline V gene has CDR1 SGDLS and CDR2 YYNGEE. The ends were cut back, 1 base at V and 4 bases at J, with 11 bases in the middle. The length of the CDR3 is 14 residues. Written as DNA, the CDR3 is TGTGCCAGCAGCGTACAGGGAAGGCCCACTGAAGCTTTCTTT. Encoded protein: CASSVQGRPTEAFF. Combining the CDR3 with reference TRBV9 and TRBJ1-1 gives the whole variable domain DSGVTQTPKHLITATGQRVTLRCSPRSGDLSVYWYQQSLDQGLQFLIQYYNGEERAKGNILERFSAQQFPDLHSELNLSSLELGDSALYFCASSVQGRPTEAFFGQGTRLTVV.

This chain links TRBV6-5 with TRBJ2-7; 8 bases align to TRBD1. Germline CDR1 reads MNHEY; CDR2 reads SVGAGI. The trim removed 6 bases at V and 5 bases at J, leaving 9 bases unmatched. The CDR3 contains 14 residues. The CDR3 protein is CASRRATGAHEQYV. CDR3 DNA sequence: TGTGCCAGCAGACGAGCGACAGGGGCCCACGAGCAGTACGTC.

CDR3 in DNA: TGTGCCAGCAGTGACAGGGGCAGGGAAAAACTGTTTTTT. Translated, it gives CASSDRGREKLFF. V gene TRBV25-1 combines with J gene TRBJ1-4; D possibly corresponds to TRBD1 (6 bases). The CDR3 spans 13 residues. Germline V gene lookup returns CDR1 MGHDK and CDR2 SYGVNS. V was pared by 3 bases and J by 8 bases, with 10 bases between. The variable domain in full, completed from reference TRBV25-1 and TRBJ1-4, reads EADIYQTPRYLVIGTGKKITLECSQTMGHDKMYWYQQDPGMELHLIHYSYGVNSTEKGDLSSESTVSRIRTEHFPLTLESARPSHTSQYLCASSDRGREKLFFGSGTQLSVL.

This chain links TRBV28 with TRBJ1-3; 7 positions agree with TRBD1. Trimming took 5 bases from V and 0 from J; bases not matched to a gene: 7. This CDR3 spans 16 amino acids. Per the germline V gene, CDR1 is MDHEN and CDR2 is SYDVKM. DNA of the CDR3: TGTGCCAGCAGTCTTTACAGGGGATCCTCTGGAAACACCATATATTTT. Translated, it gives CASSLYRGSSGNTIYF.

The chain uses TRBV4-1 and TRBJ2-2, with TRBD2 identical over 8 bases. CDR1 and CDR2 from the germline V gene are MGHRA and YSYEKL. Germline trimming cut 2 bases from V and 8 bases from J; bases unmatched to any gene: 10. This CDR3 comprises 16 residues. Here the CDR3 DNA reads TGCGCCAGCAGCCAATCGGGCGGGGGGTTACCGGGGGAGCTGTTTTTT. It is translated as CASSQSGGGLPGELFF.

The J gene is TRBJ2-5, the V gene TRBV5-4; D perhaps matches TRBD1 (6 bases). Germline V gives CDR1 SGHNT, CDR2 YYREEE (reference sequence). V dropped 3 bases and J dropped 1 base, with 10 bases sitting between them. This CDR3 has 14 amino acids. DNA of the CDR3: TGTGCCAGCAGCTCGGGGACACTCCAAGAGACCCAGTACTTC. It translates to CASSSGTLQETQYF.

This clone was counted a single time. The genes are TRBV6-2 or TRBV6-3 and TRBJ2-1, with 9 bases that match TRBD2. Germline V gene lookup returns CDR1 MNHEY and CDR2 SVGEGT. Unmatched junction bases numbered 4, after V lost 6 bases and J lost 7 bases. This CDR3 comprises 13 residues. The chain's CDR3 is CASSPGLANEQFF. The CDR3 region has the DNA TGTGCCAGCAGCCCGGGACTAGCTAATGAGCAGTTCTTC.

About this clone itself: The same CDR3 arises from other DNA sequences in this sample as well. The V gene is TRBV10-1, the J gene TRBJ2-7; 11 bases match TRBD2. The germline V gene has CDR1 WNHNN and CDR2 SYGVQD (reference sequence). The V gene end was trimmed by 8 bases and the J gene end by 1 base; junction bases not matched to a gene: 7. The CDR3 extends over 15 amino acids. CDR3 sequence (DNA): TGCGCCAGCTTCTCGACTAGCGGGGTTTCCTACGAGCAGTACGTC. It is translated as CASFSTSGVSYEQYV.

The chain joins TRBV5-4 to TRBJ2-5, with 11 positions matching TRBD1. The CDR3 has 15 amino acids. Germline V gene sequence: CDR1 SGHNT, CDR2 YYREEE (reference sequence). Unmatched junction bases numbered 4, after V lost 2 bases and J lost 4 bases. The CDR3 sequence is CASSLRGQGGETQYF. The CDR3 region has the DNA TGTGCCAGCAGCTTAAGGGGACAGGGGGGAGAGACCCAGTACTTC.

The chain uses TRBV5-6 and TRBJ1-1; 10 positions agree with TRBD1. Trimming cost V 3 bases and J 3 bases; bases outside gene matches: 2. The CDR3 spans 14 residues. Germline V gene data show CDR1 as SGHDT and CDR2 as YYEEEE. The CDR3 loop reads CASSWDRGYTEAFF. CDR3 bases: TGTGCCAGCAGCTGGGACAGGGGCTACACTGAAGCTTTCTTT.

The chain carries TRBV5-1 and TRBJ2-7, with a possible D match to TRBD1 (6 bases). Looked up from germline, CDR1 is SGHRS and CDR2 is YFSETQ. The V gene lost 2 bases and the J gene lost 0 bases, with 15 bases spanning the gap. The CDR3 contains 16 residues. The CDR3 DNA sequence: TGCGCCAGCAGCTTCAGCCACCGGGACAACTCCTACGAGCAGTACTTC. This encodes CASSFSHRDNSYEQYF.

The chain couples TRBV10-1 to TRBJ2-5; 12 bases align to TRBD1. J gave up 5 bases and V 3 bases, and 7 bases lay outside the gene matches. The CDR3 loop spans 16 amino acids. Germline V lookup: CDR1 WNHNN, CDR2 SYGVQD (reference sequence). The CDR3 nucleotides read TGCGCCAGCAGTGATTTCGGGGACAGGGGGCGGGAGACCCAGTACTTC. Translated: CASSDFGDRGRETQYF.

The chain combines TRBV7-2 with TRBJ2-7; D is ambiguous. Germline values: CDR1 SGHTA, CDR2 FQGNSA. The ends were cut back, 1 base at V and 2 bases at J, with 9 bases in the middle. The CDR3 covers 14 residues. This CDR3 reads CASSLVYITYEQYF. The CDR3 bases are TGTGCCAGCAGCTTAGTATACATAACCTACGAGCAGTACTTC.

The J gene is TRBJ1-2, the V gene TRBV24-1, with D perhaps matching TRBD1 (6 bases). Deletions cut 7 bases from V and 6 bases from J, with 20 bases between. In germline, CDR1 is KGHDR, CDR2 SFDVKD. The CDR3 runs 15 residues. CDR3 in amino acids: CATRPRGRGENGYTF. The CDR3 coding sequence is TGTGCCACCAGACCTCGGGGCAGGGGCGAGAATGGCTACACCTTC.

V is TRBV28 and J is TRBJ1-5, with 7 bases lining up with TRBD1. The trim removed 5 bases at V and 6 bases at J, leaving 19 bases unmatched. Germline V gives CDR1 MDHEN, CDR2 SYDVKM. The CDR3 has 18 residues. The CDR3 DNA reads TGTGCCAGCAGTCTAGGGCCCGGGACAGTCCTCGGTGGTCAGCCCCAGCATTTT. Translating gives CASSLGPGTVLGGQPQHF.

V is TRBV6-1 and J is TRBJ1-1; a possible D gene is TRBD1 (5 bases). CDR3 length: 13 amino acids. V was clipped by 1 base and J by 11 bases, with 14 bases between them. Germline CDR1 and CDR2: MNHNS and SASEGT. CDR3 protein: CASSEGLGTRAFF. The CDR3 nucleotides read TGTGCCAGCAGTGAAGGTTTGGGGACTCGGGCTTTCTTT.

This clone was picked up one time. The chain recombines TRBV5-4 with TRBJ2-4; tentative D call: TRBD2 (5 bases). Germline CDR1 reads SGHNT; CDR2 reads YYREEE (reference sequence). Deletions cut 4 bases from V and 8 bases from J, with 13 bases between. The CDR3 covers 13 residues. In DNA form, the CDR3 reads TGTGCCAGCAGCCCCGGATTGGAGGACATTCAGTACTTC. Its translation is CASSPGLEDIQYF.